These T cell receptor beta chains were read from a single sample in a study of blood T cell repertoires in COVID-19. Only in-frame clones appear in the TCRdb table, and some are missing; sequencing was by immunoSEQ multiplex PCR. The sample includes over 110,000 clones, 79% of them seen just once. Sequenced: peripheral blood. The receptors derive from a man in his sixties with acute or convalescent COVID-19. Each CDR3 is given with its conserved first and last residue. D genes are given only for firm matches. Rows give clone size only sometimes, using once, few, many, or a class for an expanded clone.

j_call clone_size d_call v_call cdr3_aa cdr3_nt
TRBJ2-3 - TRBD2 TRBV18 CASSFRTSGDFSTRNTQYF TGTGCCAGCTCATTTAGGACTAGCGGGGACTTTTCAACGCGGAATACGCAGTATTTT
TRBJ1-1 - - TRBV27 CASRPLGVTERSTEAFF TGTGCCAGCAGGCCTCTCGGGGTTACGGAACGGAGCACTGAAGCTTTCTTT
TRBJ2-6 few TRBD2 TRBV4-1 CASSLGRDSKGANVLTF TGCGCCAGCAGCCTCGGGAGGGACTCCAAGGGGGCCAACGTCCTGACTTTC
TRBJ2-7 - - TRBV6-5 CASSPQGGGPYEQYF TGTGCCAGCAGCCCCCAGGGGGGCGGGCCGTACGAGCAGTACTTC
TRBJ1-2 - - TRBV6-4 CASSALPGQENYGYTF TGTGCCAGCAGTGCCTTACCGGGACAAGAGAACTATGGCTACACCTTC
TRBJ2-4 - - TRBV6-5 CASSSVLAKNIQYF TGTGCCAGCAGTTCGGTCCTAGCCAAAAACATTCAGTACTTC
TRBJ2-7 - TRBD1 TRBV29-1 CSGTTGIHEQYF TGCAGCGGCACGACAGGGATCCACGAGCAGTACTTC
TRBJ1-5 - TRBD1 TRBV20-1 CSASGDRGGNQPQHF TGCAGTGCTAGTGGTGACAGGGGAGGCAATCAGCCCCAGCATTTT
TRBJ1-4 - - TRBV2 CASSGGVREKLFF TGTGCCAGCAGTGGCGGGGTACGGGAAAAACTGTTTTTT
TRBJ1-4 few - TRBV28 CASRGGTGNEKLFF TGTGCCAGCAGAGGAGGGACGGGAAATGAAAAACTGTTTTTT
TRBJ1-2 - TRBD1 TRBV19 CASSVDRATNYGYTF TGTGCCAGTAGTGTCGACAGGGCTACTAACTATGGCTACACCTTC
TRBJ2-7 - - TRBV7-2 CASSSPLAYEQYF TGTGCCAGCAGCTCGCCACTAGCCTACGAGCAGTACTTC
TRBJ1-5 once - TRBV7-8 CASSLGARQNQPQHF TGTGCCAGCAGCTTAGGAGCCCGACAGAATCAGCCCCAGCATTTT
TRBJ1-6 - - TRBV30 CAWKEGPYNSPLHF TGTGCCTGGAAGGAGGGGCCCTATAATTCACCCCTCCACTTT
TRBJ1-1 - - TRBV28 CASGGQANTEAFF TGTGCCAGCGGTGGGCAGGCGAACACTGAAGCTTTCTTT
TRBJ2-2 - TRBD1 TRBV14 CASSQRFGTANTGELFF TGTGCCAGCAGCCAGAGATTTGGGACAGCGAACACCGGGGAGCTGTTTTTT
TRBJ1-2 once - TRBV2 CASSSTELYGYTF TGTGCCAGCAGCTCGACAGAGCTCTATGGCTACACCTTC
TRBJ1-1 - - TRBV24-1 CATSDRGGTEAFF TGTGCCACCAGTGACAGGGGAGGGACTGAAGCTTTCTTT
TRBJ2-3 - TRBD2 TRBV30 CAWSGLAGSPDTQYF TGTGCCTGGAGTGGACTAGCGGGTTCCCCAGATACGCAGTATTTT
TRBJ2-7 - TRBD2 TRBV29-1 CSVRLATYEQYF TGCAGCGTCAGACTAGCGACGTACGAGCAGTACTTC
TRBJ2-1 few TRBD1 TRBV2 CASSGQGMGEQFF TGTGCCAGCAGTGGACAGGGGATGGGTGAGCAGTTCTTC
TRBJ2-7 - TRBD2 TRBV7-8 CASSLGGLAGEGQYF TGTGCCAGCAGCTTAGGGGGACTAGCGGGAGAAGGGCAGTACTTC
TRBJ2-7 once - TRBV27 CASSLDKNFPEQYF TGTGCCAGCAGTTTGGACAAGAATTTTCCCGAGCAGTACTTC
TRBJ1-1 - TRBD1 TRBV23-1 CASSQTGTAHEKTF TGCGCCAGCAGTCAGACCGGGACAGCCCATGAAAAGACCTTT
TRBJ1-5 - - TRBV19 CASSWQGSNQPQHF TGTGCCAGTAGTTGGCAGGGAAGCAATCAGCCCCAGCATTTT
TRBJ2-1 - TRBD1 TRBV7-2 CASSWRTGDEQFF TGTGCCAGCAGCTGGCGGACAGGGGATGAGCAGTTCTTC
TRBJ2-3 - TRBD2 TRBV28 CASSSRLAGGTDTQYF TGTGCCAGCAGTTCCCGACTAGCGGGAGGAACAGATACGCAGTATTTT
TRBJ1-1 - - TRBV14 CASSPIQDSPEAFF TGTGCCAGCAGCCCCATACAGGACAGCCCTGAAGCTTTCTTT
TRBJ1-5 - TRBD1 TRBV27 CASSFIGGADNQPQHF TGTGCCAGCAGTTTTATAGGGGGCGCTGACAATCAGCCCCAGCATTTT
TRBJ2-7 - TRBD2 TRBV19 CASSASPGLAGIEQYF TGTGCCAGTAGTGCCTCGCCGGGACTAGCGGGAATCGAGCAGTACTTC
TRBJ1-4 - - TRBV5-1 CASSTQGGAAVGEKLFF TGCGCCAGCAGCACTCAAGGTGGCGCCGCGGTTGGAGAAAAACTGTTTTTT
TRBJ1-6 - TRBD1 TRBV28 CASSLGTVKNSPLHF TGTGCCAGCAGCCTGGGGACAGTCAAGAATTCACCCCTCCACTTT
TRBJ1-2 - - TRBV12-3/TRBV12-4 CASSPGLYGYTF TGTGCCAGCAGTCCGGGACTCTATGGCTACACCTTC
TRBJ2-1 - TRBD1 TRBV5-1 CASSLAGQGREEQFF TGCGCCAGCAGCTTGGCGGGACAGGGCAGAGAGGAGCAGTTCTTC
TRBJ1-1 - - TRBV11-2 CASSLVGGGNAFF TGTGCCAGCAGCTTAGTGGGAGGGGGAAACGCTTTCTTT
TRBJ1-3 - - TRBV9 CASSVGGRGQSGNTIYF TGTGCCAGCAGCGTAGGCGGGCGGGGTCAAAGTGGAAACACCATATATTTT
TRBJ1-5 - - TRBV7-2 CASSLVGDSNQPQHF TGTGCCAGCAGCTTAGTAGGGGATAGCAATCAGCCCCAGCATTTT
TRBJ2-7 - - TRBV4-3 CASSPQAGAKQYF TGCGCCAGCAGCCCCCAGGCAGGGGCAAAGCAGTACTTC
TRBJ1-6 once - TRBV28 CASSPGDSNSPLHF TGTGCCAGCAGCCCCGGGGATAGTAATTCACCCCTCCACTTT
TRBJ2-1 - TRBD2 TRBV5-1 CASSWVGTSGSWGNEQFF TGCGCCAGCAGCTGGGTCGGGACTAGCGGGAGTTGGGGCAATGAGCAGTTCTTC
TRBJ1-2 - TRBD1 TRBV5-6 CASSLASGGGYTF TGTGCCAGCAGCTTGGCATCAGGGGGAGGCTACACCTTC
TRBJ2-2 - TRBD2 TRBV25-1 CASRVAGVYTGELFF TGTGCCAGCAGGGTAGCGGGAGTCTATACCGGGGAGCTGTTTTTT